What follows is one T cell receptor (beta chain) and its context. Its antigen is unknown. This record belongs to a study of graft-versus-host responses after intestinal transplantation. Turning to the study itself: The transplants performed in recipients were multivisceral, liver-intestinal, or isolated intestinal. Recipients were all induced with anti-thymocyte globulin, then given tacrolimus and steroids for roughly 3 years.

Using immunoSEQ multiplex PCR, the repertoire was profiled, and TCRdb retains in-frame clones only, with some absent. Among about 19,000 clones, around 80% were seen once, and the ten largest hold less than 2%. The CDR3 consists of 16 residues. Germline-derived CDR1 and CDR2 are MNHEY and SVGAGI. J was trimmed by 3 bases and V by 2 bases; bases with no gene match: 9. Study conclusions and caveats: GvH clonotypes were identified within recipient marrow, with a subset emerging first in ileum or blood.

The chain joins TRBV6-5 to TRBJ2-7; TRBD1 matches 8 bases. The TCR comes from a human patient who received an intestinal transplant, so some T cells may come from the graft donor. The sample consisted of PBMCs, taken 14 days after transplant. The CDR3 sequence: CASSYQTGVGSYEQYF. As DNA, the CDR3 is TGTGCCAGCAGTTACCAGACAGGGGTCGGAAGCTACGAGCAGTACTTC.